The present T cell receptor (beta chain) was sequenced within a study of cytomegalovirus exposure and HLA in healthy donors. Study observations and caveats: Among CMV-associated TCR beta chains, most appeared HLA-restricted in a later analysis.

Healthy bone marrow donors made up the donors. PCR used 60 Vbeta primers and 13 Jbeta primers. Profiled with immunoSEQ multiplex PCR; TCRdb holds only in-frame clones, not every one. The sample includes about 100,000 clones, about 74% of them seen just once. On this clone: Its antigen is undetermined.

Germline V gene data show CDR1 as SGHVS and CDR2 as FQNEAQ. Trimming at V came to 3 bases and at J to 4 bases, leaving 2 bases not matched to a gene. The CDR3 covers 15 residues. The TCR comes from a woman aged 18-35 years in good health and CMV-seropositive. The source material was PBMCs. The rearrangement uses TRBV7-8 and TRBJ2-2, with TRBD2 identical over 10 bases. This CDR3 reads CASSFSGGTTGELFF. The CDR3, as DNA: TGTGCCAGCAGCTTTAGCGGGGGGACCACCGGGGAGCTGTTTTTT.